This T cell receptor beta chain was sequenced during a study of control samples from healthy donors and cancer patients. The method was immunoSEQ multiplex PCR; TCRdb's version includes in-frame clones alone and lacks a portion of them. The sample carries 150,000 to 200,000 clones, 75% to 95% recorded once. The CDR3 loop spans 16 amino acids. The clonotype originates from a woman aged 25-40 years in good health. Sample: blood. The chain is built from TRBV21-1 and TRBJ2-5; the table's D call, TRBD2, has no DNA check behind it. TRBV21-1 represents a pseudogene. The CDR3 DNA reads TGTGCCAGCGGCAAGACTAGCGGAGAGTACCAAGAGACCCAGTACTTC. This codes for CASGKTSGEYQETQYF.